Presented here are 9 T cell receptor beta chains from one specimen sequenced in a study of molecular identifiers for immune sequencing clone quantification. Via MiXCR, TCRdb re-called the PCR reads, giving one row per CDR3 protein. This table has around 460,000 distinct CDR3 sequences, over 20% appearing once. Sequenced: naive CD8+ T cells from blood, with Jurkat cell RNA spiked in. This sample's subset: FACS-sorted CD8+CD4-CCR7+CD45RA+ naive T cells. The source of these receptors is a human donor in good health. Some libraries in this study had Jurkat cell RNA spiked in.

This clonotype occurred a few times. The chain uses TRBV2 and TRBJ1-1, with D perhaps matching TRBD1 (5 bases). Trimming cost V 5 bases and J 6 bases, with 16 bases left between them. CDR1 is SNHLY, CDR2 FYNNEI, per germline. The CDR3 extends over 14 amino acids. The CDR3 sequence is CASSTPEGLAEAFF. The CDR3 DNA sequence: TGTGCCAGCAGTACCCCGGAGGGGTTGGCTGAAGCTTTCTTT.

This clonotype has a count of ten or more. The CDR3 DNA follows: TGTGCCAGCAGCCATAGACAGGGGACGTACCAAGAGACCCAGTACTTC. It codes for CASSHRQGTYQETQYF. This chain connects TRBV7-8 to TRBJ2-5, with TRBD1 matching over 8 bases. This CDR3 contains 16 residues. Per the germline V gene, CDR1 is SGHVS and CDR2 is FQNEAQ. Trimming at V came to 5 bases and at J to 0 bases, leaving 8 bases not matched to a gene.

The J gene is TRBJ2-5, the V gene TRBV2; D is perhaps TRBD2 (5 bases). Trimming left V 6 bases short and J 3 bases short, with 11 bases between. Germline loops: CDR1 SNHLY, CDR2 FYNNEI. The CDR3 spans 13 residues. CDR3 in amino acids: CASRTGLEETQYF. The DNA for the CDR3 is TGTGCCAGCAGGACCGGACTCGAAGAGACCCAGTACTTC.

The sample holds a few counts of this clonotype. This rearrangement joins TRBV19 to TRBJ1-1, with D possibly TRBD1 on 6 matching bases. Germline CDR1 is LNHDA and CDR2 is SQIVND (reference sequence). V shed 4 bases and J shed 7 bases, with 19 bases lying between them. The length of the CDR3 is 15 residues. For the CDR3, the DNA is TGTGCCAGTAGTACATGGGGGGGGACAAAAAATGAAGCTTTCTTT. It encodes CASSTWGGTKNEAFF. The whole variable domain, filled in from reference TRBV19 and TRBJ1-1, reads DGGITQSPKYLFRKEGQNVTLSCEQNLNHDAMYWYRQDPGQGLRLIYYSQIVNDFQKGDIAEGYSVSREKKESFPLTVTSAQKNPTAFYLCASSTWGGTKNEAFFGQGTRLTVV.

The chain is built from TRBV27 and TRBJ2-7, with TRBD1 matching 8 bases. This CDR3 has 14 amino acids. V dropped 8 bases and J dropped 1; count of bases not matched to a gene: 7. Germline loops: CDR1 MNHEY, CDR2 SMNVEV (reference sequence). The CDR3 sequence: CASGSQGVSYEQYF. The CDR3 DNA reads TGTGCCAGCGGCTCACAGGGGGTTTCCTACGAGCAGTACTTC.

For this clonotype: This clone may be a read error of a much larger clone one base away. CDR3 in DNA: TGTGCCAGCAGCAAATCAGCGGGAGGGCCCTCGGGATACATTCAGTACTTC. Residues: CASSKSAGGPSGYIQYF. The V gene is TRBV7-9, the J gene TRBJ2-4; 10 bases map to TRBD2. The J segment lost 8 bases and the V segment lost 5 bases, leaving 15 bases of the junction unmatched. CDR1 SEHNR and CDR2 FQNEAQ come from the germline V gene (reference sequence). CDR3 length equals 17 residues. Full variable domain (missing parts from reference TRBV7-9 and TRBJ2-4): DTGVSQNPRHKITKRGQNVTFRCDPISEHNRLYWYRQTLGQGPEFLTYFQNEAQLEKSRLLSDRFSAERPKGSFSTLEIQRTEQGDSAMYLCASSKSAGGPSGYIQYFGAGTRLSVL.

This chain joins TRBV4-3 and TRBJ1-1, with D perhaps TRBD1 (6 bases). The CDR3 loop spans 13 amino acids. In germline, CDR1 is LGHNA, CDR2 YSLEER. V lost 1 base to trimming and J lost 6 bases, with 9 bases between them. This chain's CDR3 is CASSQVQGPEAFF. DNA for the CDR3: TGCGCCAGCAGCCAAGTGCAGGGGCCTGAAGCTTTCTTT.

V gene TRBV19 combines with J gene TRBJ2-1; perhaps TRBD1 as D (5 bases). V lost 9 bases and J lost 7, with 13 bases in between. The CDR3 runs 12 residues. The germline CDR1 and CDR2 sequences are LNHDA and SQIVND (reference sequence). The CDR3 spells CASSAQGNEQFF. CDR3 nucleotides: TGTGCCAGCTCTGCGCAGGGAAATGAGCAGTTCTTC.

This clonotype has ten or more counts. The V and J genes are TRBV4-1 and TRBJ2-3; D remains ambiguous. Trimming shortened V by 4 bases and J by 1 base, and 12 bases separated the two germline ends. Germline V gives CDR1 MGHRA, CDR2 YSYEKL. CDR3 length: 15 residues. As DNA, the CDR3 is TGCGCCAGCAGCCGGTCCCCTTCCGGCACAGATACGCAGTATTTT. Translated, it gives CASSRSPSGTDTQYF.